The subject of this entry is one TCR beta chain. The data belong to a study of blood T cell repertoires in COVID-19. Across the whole study: From the United States, Italy and Spain came samples of acute and convalescent COVID-19. PBMCs, B-cell-depleted T cells, or T cells provided the cDNA or gDNA that made up the material.

V was clipped by 1 base and J by 15 bases; unmatched bases: 8. This CDR3 region has 12 residues. CDR1 and CDR2 (germline): SQVTM, ANQGSEA. Authors' analysis steps: How many nucleated cells were present was estimated from reference gene primer amplification. TCRdb's table, derived via immunoSEQ multiplex PCR, lists solely in-frame clones and lacks some. V, J and clone size derive from that table, while D and trimming were established from the DNA sequence. The sample carries 120,000 or so clones, about 88% recorded once. The clonotype originates from a woman over 75 with acute or convalescent COVID-19. Specimen: peripheral blood. The chain joins TRBV29-1 to TRBJ2-1; TRBD2 matches at 8 bases. The CDR3: CSVEVTSAPRFF. CDR3 DNA: TGCAGCGTTGAAGTGACTAGCGCCCCACGGTTCTTC.